The T cell receptor beta chain described here comes from a study of T cells in women clearing cervical HPV infection. Study details: Controls' single incident HPV16 infection cleared within 12 months without precancer.

Germline CDR1 reads SGHNT; CDR2 reads YYREEE (reference sequence). V shed 1 base and J shed 6 bases, with 14 bases lying between them. The CDR3 consists of 14 residues. Comments on this clone: The antigen is not known. The read terminates 3 residues ahead of where the CDR3 ends, so the germline J gene completes it.

Study-wide findings and caveats: Richness plus V gene abundances separated cases from controls with AUC 0.65 to 0.85.

Sequenced by immunoSEQ multiplex PCR; TCRdb stores in-frame clones only, minus some. The ten top clones account for less than 8%, within a sample of 39,000 or so clones. Specimen: blood buffy coat. The TCR comes from a woman aged 18 to 75 with a cervical HPV16 infection that either progressed to CIN3+ or cleared (not recorded which). The chain combines TRBV5-4 with TRBJ2-7; either TRBD1 or TRBD2 may fit D (5 bases each). The CDR3 reads CASSLTLGELEQYF. CDR3 DNA (partial): TGTGCCAGCAGCTTGACTCTAGGGGAGCTCGAG.